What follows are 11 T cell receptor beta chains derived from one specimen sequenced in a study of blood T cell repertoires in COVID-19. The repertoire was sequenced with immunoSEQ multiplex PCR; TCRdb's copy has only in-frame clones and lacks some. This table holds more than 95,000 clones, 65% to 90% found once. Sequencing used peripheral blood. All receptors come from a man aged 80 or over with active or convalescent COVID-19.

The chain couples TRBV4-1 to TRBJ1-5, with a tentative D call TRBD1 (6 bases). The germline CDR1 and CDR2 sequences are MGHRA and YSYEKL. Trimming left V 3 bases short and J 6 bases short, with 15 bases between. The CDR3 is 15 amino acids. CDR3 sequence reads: CASSQALQGTQPQHF. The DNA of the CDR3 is TGCGCCAGCAGCCAGGCCCTCCAGGGGACTCAGCCCCAGCATTTT.

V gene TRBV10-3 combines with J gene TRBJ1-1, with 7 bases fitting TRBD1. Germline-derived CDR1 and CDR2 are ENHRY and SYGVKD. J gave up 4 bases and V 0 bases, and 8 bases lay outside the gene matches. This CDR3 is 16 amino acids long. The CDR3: CAISESLQGRGTEAFF. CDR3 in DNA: TGTGCCATCAGTGAGTCATTACAGGGGAGAGGCACTGAAGCTTTCTTT.

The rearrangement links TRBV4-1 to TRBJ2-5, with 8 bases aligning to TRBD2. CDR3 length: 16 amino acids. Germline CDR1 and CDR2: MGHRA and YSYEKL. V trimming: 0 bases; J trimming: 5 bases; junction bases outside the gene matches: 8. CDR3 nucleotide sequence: TGCGCCAGCAGCCAAGATACGGGGGGGCCGTTGGAGACCCAGTACTTC. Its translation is CASSQDTGGPLETQYF.

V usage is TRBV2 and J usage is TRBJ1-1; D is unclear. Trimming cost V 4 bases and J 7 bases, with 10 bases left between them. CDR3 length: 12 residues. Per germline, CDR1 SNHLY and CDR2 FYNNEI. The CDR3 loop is CASSVLGSEAFF. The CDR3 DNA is TGTGCCAGCAGTGTATTGGGCAGTGAAGCTTTCTTT.

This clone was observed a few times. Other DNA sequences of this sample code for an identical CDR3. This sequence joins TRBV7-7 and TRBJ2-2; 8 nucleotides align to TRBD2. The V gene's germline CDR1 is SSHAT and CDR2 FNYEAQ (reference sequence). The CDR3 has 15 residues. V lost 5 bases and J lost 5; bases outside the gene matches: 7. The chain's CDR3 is CASSPGGAGTGELFF. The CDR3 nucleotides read TGTGCCAGCAGCCCGGGGGGGGCCGGGACCGGGGAGCTGTTTTTT. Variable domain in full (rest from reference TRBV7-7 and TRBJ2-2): GAGVSQSPRYKVTKRGQDVTLRCDPISSHATLYWYQQALGQGPEFLTYFNYEAQPDKSGLPSDRFSAERPEGSISTLTIQRTEQRDSAMYRCASSPGGAGTGELFFGEGSRLTVL.

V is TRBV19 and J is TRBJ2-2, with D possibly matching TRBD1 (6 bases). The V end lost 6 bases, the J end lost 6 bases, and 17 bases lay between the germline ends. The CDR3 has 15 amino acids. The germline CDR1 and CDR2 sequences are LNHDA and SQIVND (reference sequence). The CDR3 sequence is CASRGTGSSAGELFF. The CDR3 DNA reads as TGTGCCAGTAGGGGAACAGGGAGTAGTGCCGGGGAGCTGTTTTTT.

CDR3 coding DNA: TGTGCCAGCAGCCACGGGGGGGGGCTGGGCACTGAAGCTTTCTTT. It codes for CASSHGGGLGTEAFF. V and J are TRBV6-5 and TRBJ1-1, with a weak D call TRBD1 (6 bases). The V gene's germline CDR1 is MNHEY and CDR2 SVGAGI. This CDR3 has 15 residues. Trimming cost V 6 bases and J 4 bases, with 18 bases left between them.

In DNA, the CDR3 is TGTGCCAGCAGTTTGGTTCTAGCGGGCACAGATACGCAGTATTTT. The encoded protein is CASSLVLAGTDTQYF. The rearrangement links TRBV28 to TRBJ2-3, with TRBD2 identical over 7 bases. V lost 3 bases, J lost 1 base, and 4 bases stayed unmatched. CDR1 and CDR2 (germline): MDHEN, SYDVKM. This CDR3 has 15 residues.

DNA of the CDR3: TGTGCCAGCAGTTACTCCCCAGGGCGGGAGGCCACCGCGGGCCAGCAGTACTTC. This codes for CASSYSPGREATAGQQYF. The chain employs TRBV6-2 or TRBV6-3 and TRBJ2-7; 8 bases agree with TRBD2. The germline V gene encodes CDR1 MNHEY and CDR2 SVGEGT. With V trimmed by 0 bases and J by 8 bases, 18 bases remained unmatched. This CDR3 has 18 amino acids.

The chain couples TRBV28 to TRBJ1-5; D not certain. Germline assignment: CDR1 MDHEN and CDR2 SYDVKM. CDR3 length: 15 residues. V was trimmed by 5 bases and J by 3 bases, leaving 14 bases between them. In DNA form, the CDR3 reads TGTGCCAGCAGTCGCGGCGGGGAATACAATCAGCCCCAGCATTTT. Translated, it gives CASSRGGEYNQPQHF.

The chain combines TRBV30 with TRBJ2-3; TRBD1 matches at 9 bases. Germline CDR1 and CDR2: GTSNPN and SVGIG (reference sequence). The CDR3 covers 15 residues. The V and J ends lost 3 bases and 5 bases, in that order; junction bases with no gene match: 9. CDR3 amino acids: CAWRGWDRVIDTQYF. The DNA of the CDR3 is TGTGCCTGGAGGGGCTGGGACAGGGTCATAGATACGCAGTATTTT.